The T cell receptor beta chain under discussion was sequenced for a study of cytomegalovirus exposure and HLA in healthy donors (dated by TCRdb to the late 2010s). About the full investigation: An earlier analysis of approximately 640 of the donors reported 250 to 300 Gb of sequence data and some 120 million unique TCR beta sequences from 190 million or so T cells. About 300 gigabases of sequencing data and roughly 90 million unique TCR sequences were included in an early release covering about 700 HLA-typed donors. Of the 350 to 450 genotyped donors, 65% to 90% fell in the genetic ancestry cluster associated with self-reported Caucasian donors. The aim of the study was to test whether cataloging public T cell receptors could identify signatures of past pathogen exposure. The study used immunosequencing to profile the T cell repertoires of hundreds of subjects and linked those repertoires to cytomegalovirus serostatus. Besides the first cohort of hundreds of subjects, a separate validation cohort made up of over a hundred different subjects was used. The study combined high-throughput TCR immunosequencing, statistical association of individual TCRs with disease status, and machine learning to predict cytomegalovirus infection status. To study patterns of TCR occurrence, a later analysis re-analyzed previously published TCR beta repertoires from 666 donors and added high-resolution HLA genotyping. Rather than drawing on any new phenotypic data, the later analysis identified candidate immune exposures from TCR beta sequences and the way those sequences occurred across donors. To decide whether each TCR beta V gene segment behaved as functional or pseudogenic, an earlier analysis of approximately 600 of the donors relied on high-throughput TCR beta sequencing. Donor age, sex, ethnicity and CMV serostatus were compiled alongside the repertoire data. A later genetic analysis took genome-wide SNP genotypes for about 65% of the roughly 670 donors and used that subset as a discovery cohort. All discovery cohort repertoires had been generated on a single sequencing platform. Both class I and class II loci were covered by HLA typing, at four-digit resolution. The number of typed donors differed by locus: about 620-640 for A, B, C, DRB1 and DQB1; some 540 for DQA1; roughly 600 for DPA1; and approximately 450 for DPB1. Because of strong linkage in the cohort, roughly five DR-DQ haplotypes were treated as single units for association and clustering. Among roughly 400 genotyped donors of the cohort, an average of 235,054 unique TCR beta nucleotide sequences were sequenced per donor, roughly 18% of them non-productive. What the authors observed across the whole study: About 17 rarely observed V segments, including chromosome 9 orphons, were excluded from the earlier analysis of a few hundred of the donors because counts were too low. In a later analysis, the rate of TCR association differed among HLA loci, with DRB1 alleles having the most associated TCRs and HLA-C alleles having the fewest. The cohort was sequenced for TCR beta chains only, and without alpha or paired-chain data the features that could be detected were limited. Across donors, most TCR sequences were observed very rarely, whereas some public TCRs were present in many individuals. Some IMGT-functional V segments, including TRBV6-2 and TRBV6-3, could not be told apart with the 87-base-pair reads, so those segments were excluded. In a later analysis, several top co-occurrence clusters were reported to appear linked to parvovirus B19, influenza, CMV and Epstein-Barr virus. A later genetic analysis reported fewer N-insertions in productive TCRs among donors in an Asian-associated ancestry cluster than the roughly 650-donor mean. When HLA alleles, especially DR and DQ, strongly co-occurred, attributing TCR associations to individual alleles was difficult. A further reported finding was that TCR beta sequences accurately predicted the HLA-A and HLA-B alleles for most subjects in the first cohort. The only immune exposure information available for the cohort was CMV serostatus. The study gave a list of under 200 TCR beta chains associated with cytomegalovirus. An earlier analysis of around 540 of the donors showed that most TCR beta V segments appeared in productive rearrangements either about 90% or about 30% of the time, which broadly matched IMGT annotations. Because some donors lacked HLA typing at each locus, the association tests relied only on the typed subset. According to a later analysis, most CMV-associated TCR beta chains appeared to be HLA-restricted, and the HLA associations seemed to be driven largely by CMV exposure. The classifier was reported to diagnose cytomegalovirus status with high specificity and sensitivity in both the original and validation cohorts. In a later genetic analysis, a missense DCLRE1C variant was associated with V-gene and J-gene trimming of TCR beta chains, and the association was replicated in an independent cohort. According to the authors, the approach could potentially be generalized to other disease states and immunological phenotypes. A later analysis found that HLA-associated TCR beta chains were more clonally expanded and had lower generation probabilities than equally common non-associated chains. A cluster of highly shared sequence variants was judged likely to be a technical artifact of the sequencing pipeline. In vitro tests confirmed that a few of the cytomegalovirus-associated TCR beta chains recognize cytomegalovirus antigens. Linkage disequilibrium might explain the correlated functional status among segregating V segments, but an unknown experimental factor could not be ruled out. The presence/absence analyses assumed that sequencing depth was roughly uniform across donors, and that assumption may not be true. In a later analysis, 16,951 TCR beta sequences were associated with specific HLA alleles at a false discovery rate of 0.05.

Inclusive of the bounding cysteine and phenylalanine, the CDR3 is 15 residues long. The kept DNA is CDR3 alone, 45 bases in frame from the first base. Looking up the germline V gene yields CDR1 MNHNS and CDR2 SASEGT. V ends up 11 bases short and J 6 bases short, with an unmatched junction base count of 18. Library creation used the immunoSEQ multiplex PCR assay. A mixture of 60 forward primers for TCR Vbeta segments and 13 reverse primers for TCR Jbeta segments was used in the multiplex PCR. A multiplex PCR assay on genomic DNA amplified the CDR3 region of rearranged TCR beta genes. The amplified TCR beta libraries were sequenced on the Illumina HiSeq System as 87-base-pair reads. The study's processing was this. Across the 600 to 700 repertoires, a later analysis counted 60 million to 90 million unique TCR beta chains, about 10 million of which were shared by at least two donors. To remove PCR and sequencing errors, raw reads were error-corrected and collapsed into unique sequences using a nearest-neighbor algorithm that merged closely related sequences. To assign V, D and J gene segments, CDR3 sequences were aligned to IMGT reference sequences. For a sequence to be retained, at least a six-nucleotide match to both a V gene segment and a J gene segment was required. A rearrangement counted as productive if the CDR3 had no stop codons and remained in frame with V and J, and every other rearrangement counted as non-productive. Following IMGT convention, CDR3 was defined as the stretch from the second conserved V-encoded cysteine up to the conserved J-encoded phenylalanine. The earlier analysis of fewer than 700 of the donors excluded sequences that lacked an unambiguous match to a single V gene segment. In an earlier analysis of 587 of the donors, a V segment was called functional when productive rearrangements were above 56.7%, and segregating when the standard deviation between donors exceeded 5%. A statistical classification framework was developed to diagnose cytomegalovirus status using the catalog of TCR beta chain sequences. In a later analysis, TCR nucleotide sequences were compared against IMGT/GENE-DB human TR gene sequences so that V and J genes could be assigned. In a later analysis, CDR3 sequences and most-parsimonious VDJ recombination scenarios were assigned using the TCRdist pipeline. A later analysis defined each TCR beta chain by its CDR3 amino acid sequence plus V-gene family, and excluded reads lacking a unique V-gene family. A later analysis removed 450 to 600 highly shared, low-generation-probability nucleotide sequences to deal with suspected cross-contamination and a sequencing artifact. For each public chain, a later analysis derived a clonal expansion index from normalized ranks of inferred template counts within each repertoire. Generation probabilities in a later analysis came from a VDJ recombination model fitted to out-of-frame rearrangements, and those results were checked against IGoR. A later analysis scored TCR-TCR, TCR-HLA and TCR-CMV co-occurrence with hypergeometric tests, applying a repertoire-size bias correction to TCR pairs. False discovery rates were estimated in a later analysis by permuting HLA or CMV assignments 20 times. In a later analysis, co-occurring TCRs were grouped using DBSCAN, and TCRdist sequence similarity was added for clustering within HLA-allele-positive subsets. For co-occurrence clustering, repertoires with fewer than 30,000 or more than 120,000 public chains were excluded, along with roughly 5 repertoires with anomalous nucleotide sharing. TCRdb mirrors the immuneACCESS table, restricted to in-frame sequences. Some clones are absent from its copies; in checked studies, under half trace to an unresolved V gene, and the reason for the others is unknown. That table supplies the V and J calls and clone size; D and trimming were determined from the DNA. This sample gives around 40,000 clones in total; about nine tenths of them show up just once. Jointly, the top ten make up 8% of the sample.

Notes on this clone: The antigen this receptor binds is unknown. It has no much larger one-base neighbor in the sample; base qualities were not kept.

The cohort comprised 710 or so healthy bone marrow donors. Cohort members were all nominally healthy when sampled, although unrecorded immune exposures were likely present. The donor tested CMV seropositive, placing the donor among the roughly 270 seropositive members of the cohort. Every donor gave a peripheral blood sample, and the peripheral blood mononuclear cells from that sample were used for TCR beta sequencing. The Qiagen DNeasy Blood Extraction Kit was used to extract genomic DNA from the blood cell samples. The source material was PBMCs. The sequence links TRBV6-1 to TRBJ1-1, with TRBD1 identical over 7 junction bases. The clonotype was recovered from a woman aged 40 to 50 in good health and CMV-seropositive. Read as DNA, the sequence is TGTGCCTCGTTACAGGGGCGCAGGGGTTTCGCTGAAGCTTTCTTT. This translates into CASLQGRRGFAEAFF.